The clone carrying this TCR beta chain was counted a single time. Antigen specificity is unknown. Germline assignment: CDR1 LNHNV and CDR2 YYDKDF (reference sequence). CDR3 length equals 18 residues. The junction had 10 bases not matched to a gene; V was cut back by 2 bases and J by 0 bases. The data originate from a study of shared clonotypes between healthy human individuals. In the study overall: The composition of the donors was a couple of women and a few men aged 18 to 49. Per donor, three plates held CD4 naive cells, three held CD4 memory, two held CD8 naive and one held CD8 memory. Points from the study as a whole: Although depth was large, rarefaction showed that sequencing of the sorted subsets was incomplete. An expected dependence of interdonor clonotype sharing on sequencing depth was noted.

Sequencing was performed with immunoSEQ multiplex PCR; in TCRdb, only in-frame clones are kept and a portion is missing. The repertoire holds about 1.1 million clones, with approximately 77% as singletons. Source material: memory CD4+ T cells from PBMCs. Subset noted: CD45RA-negative fraction. The chain combines TRBV15 with TRBJ2-3; 8 nucleotides align to TRBD2. This sequence originates from a man between 18 and 35 years old in good health. Some clones in this sample may be carry-over from other donors' samples. The DNA of the CDR3 is TGTGCCACCAGCAGATTTGGTAGCGGGATTACTAGCACAGATACGCAGTATTTT. As protein: CATSRFGSGITSTDTQYF.